The 24 T cell receptor beta chains listed next were all sequenced from one sample in a study of response to subunit inactivated influenza vaccine. TCRdb re-derived calls from the RT-PCR reads in MiXCR, one entry per CDR3 protein. The repertoire holds some 300,000 distinct CDR3 sequences, with 20% to 25% as singletons. The input for sequencing was PBMCs from blood, taken less than 22 months after vaccination. The receptors come from a man aged 50 to 69 who received an inactivated influenza vaccine.

As to this clonotype: The limits of the CDR3 on the DNA are not certain, so only TCRdb's listed CDR3 is given. This sequence joins TRBV23-1 and TRBJ2-2; the DNA was not used to check the table's D call, TRBD2. TRBV23-1 is an ORF for which the function is uncertain. The CDR3 totals 19 residues, both ends included. CDR3 in amino acids: CASSQSAPGLGLAPGSCFF.

This clonotype was detected ten times or more. The J gene is TRBJ1-2, the V gene TRBV7-2, with D tentatively TRBD1 (5 bases). CDR3 length: 14 amino acids. V lost 0 bases to trimming and J lost 4 bases, with 9 bases between them. Germline V gene data show CDR1 as SGHTA and CDR2 as FQGNSA. The CDR3 DNA reads TGTGCCAGCAGCTTAGCGGAGACAGCCTATGGCTACACCTTC. This encodes CASSLAETAYGYTF. The whole variable domain, remainder taken from reference TRBV7-2 and TRBJ1-2, is GAGVSQSPSNKVTEKGKDVELRCDPISGHTALYWYRQSLGQGLEFLIYFQGNSAPDKSGLPSDRFSAERTGGSVSTLTIQRTQQEDSAVYLCASSLAETAYGYTFGSGTRLTVV.

This clonotype was counted a few times. This sequence joins TRBV5-1 and TRBJ2-1, with TRBD2 matching over 9 bases. CDR1 and CDR2 from the germline V gene are SGHRS and YFSETQ. Losses at the gene ends were 4 bases for V and 14 bases for J; bases not matched to a gene: 10. This CDR3 is built from 13 residues. The CDR3 sequence is CASSLTRLAVEFF. The CDR3, as DNA: TGCGCCAGCAGCCTTACTCGACTAGCGGTCGAGTTCTTC.

This clonotype was detected a few times. The chain links TRBV19 to TRBJ1-1; D not resolved. The CDR3 is 14 residues long. Trimming removed 2 bases from V and 0 bases from J, with 7 bases in between. The germline CDR1 and CDR2 sequences are LNHDA and SQIVND (reference sequence). The CDR3 DNA reads TGTGCCAGTAGTATAACGGGGTTGAACACTGAAGCTTTCTTT. Its translation: CASSITGLNTEAFF.

This clonotype was found many times. This rearrangement joins TRBV7-9 to TRBJ1-3; 7 bases line up with TRBD1. The V gene end was trimmed by 1 base and the J gene end by 0 bases; junction bases not matched to a gene: 6. Germline loops: CDR1 SEHNR, CDR2 FQNEAQ (reference sequence). This CDR3 spans 17 amino acids. Here the CDR3 reads CASSLERQGFSGNTIYF. In nucleotides, the CDR3 is TGTGCCAGCAGCTTAGAACGACAGGGCTTCTCTGGAAACACCATATATTTT. The full variable domain, its missing parts supplied by reference TRBV7-9 and TRBJ1-3, is DTGVSQNPRHKITKRGQNVTFRCDPISEHNRLYWYRQTLGQGPEFLTYFQNEAQLEKSRLLSDRFSAERPKGSFSTLEIQRTEQGDSAMYLCASSLERQGFSGNTIYFGEGSWLTVV.

The J gene is TRBJ2-4, the V gene TRBV6-4, with D possibly matching TRBD1 (6 bases). The V end was cut by 6 bases, the J end by 0 bases, with 15 bases between. Germline-derived CDR1 and CDR2 are MRHNA and SNTAGT. The CDR3 contains 16 residues. The CDR3 coding sequence is TGTGCCAGCAGAGACACAGGGCTGAGAGCCAAAAACATTCAGTACTTC. It codes for CASRDTGLRAKNIQYF.

The chain couples TRBV3-1 to TRBJ2-7; D gene unclear. Germline values: CDR1 LGHDT, CDR2 YNNKEL (reference sequence). The CDR3 is 12 amino acids. V lost 1 base to trimming and J lost 5 bases, with 6 bases between them. CDR3 in amino acids: CASSQVDHEQYF. CDR3 DNA sequence: TGTGCCAGCAGCCAAGTGGACCACGAGCAGTACTTC.

V and J are TRBV7-7 and TRBJ2-5; D is perhaps TRBD2 (6 bases). Germline V gene lookup returns CDR1 SSHAT and CDR2 FNYEAQ (reference sequence). Trimming took off 5 bases at V and 7 bases at J, with 26 bases between the two ends. The CDR3 consists of 17 residues. The CDR3 nucleotides are TGTGCCAGCAGCCATGACAGTCCTAGCGCTGGAGGAGGGACCCAGTACTTC. Protein product: CASSHDSPSAGGGTQYF.

The chain carries TRBV11-2 and TRBJ2-2; 10 nucleotides agree with TRBD2. The CDR3 has 15 residues. V lost 3 bases, J lost 7 bases, and 5 bases stayed unmatched. Germline loops: CDR1 SGHAT, CDR2 FQNNGV. The CDR3 is CASSFLAGDGGELFF. The CDR3, as DNA: TGTGCCAGCAGCTTTCTAGCGGGGGATGGCGGGGAGCTGTTTTTT. Complete variable domain (other parts from reference TRBV11-2 and TRBJ2-2): EAGVAQSPRYKIIEKRQSVAFWCNPISGHATLYWYQQILGQGPKLLIQFQNNGVVDDSQLPKDRFSAERLKGVDSTLKIQPAKLEDSAVYLCASSFLAGDGGELFFGEGSRLTVL.

This clonotype was observed many times. The chain employs TRBV28 and TRBJ2-4; 8 nucleotides agree with TRBD2. This CDR3 region has 17 residues. V shed 10 bases, J shed 0 bases, and the junction held 14 bases outside the gene matches. The germline CDR1 and CDR2 sequences are MDHEN and SYDVKM. The CDR3 region is CATTKREYGKAKNIQYF. CDR3 DNA sequence: TGTGCCACCACTAAGCGGGAGTACGGAAAAGCCAAAAACATTCAGTACTTC.

This clonotype was detected a few times. This chain connects TRBV20-1 to TRBJ2-7, with D maybe TRBD1 (6 bases). V lost 5 bases to trimming and J lost 1 base, with 12 bases between them. The CDR3 runs 13 residues. Germline V gene data show CDR1 as DFQATT and CDR2 as SNEGSKA (reference sequence). For the CDR3, the DNA is TGCAGTGCTGCAAAGACAGGTTCCTACGAGCAGTACTTC. Its translation is CSAAKTGSYEQYF.

J is TRBJ1-6 and V is TRBV7-8, with a tentative D call TRBD1 (6 bases). The V end was cut by 4 bases, the J end by 7 bases, with 17 bases between. The CDR3 covers 16 residues. Germline lookup yields CDR1 SGHVS and CDR2 FQNEAQ. This chain's CDR3 is CASSSPRGARNSPLHF. In DNA form, the CDR3 reads TGTGCCAGCAGCTCCCCTCGGGGGGCGCGGAATTCACCCCTCCACTTT.

This clonotype appeared a few times. The chain joins TRBV28 to TRBJ1-2; no firm D call. V was cut by 1 base and J by 7 bases, with 7 bases left in between. CDR3 size: 12 residues. CDR1 is MDHEN and CDR2 is SYDVKM in the germline V gene. As DNA, the CDR3 is TGTGCCAGCAGTTTATCACGGACTGGCTACACCTTC. The encoded protein is CASSLSRTGYTF.

This clonotype has a handful of counts. The rearrangement links TRBV29-1 to TRBJ1-1; 8 bases line up with TRBD1. Looked up from germline, CDR1 is SQVTM and CDR2 is ANQGSEA. V was clipped by 6 bases and J by 0 bases; unmatched bases: 6. This CDR3 region has 14 residues. The CDR3 nucleotides read TGCAGCGTGTCGAGGACAGGGATGAACACTGAAGCTTTCTTT. This translates into CSVSRTGMNTEAFF.

This chain links TRBV10-3 with TRBJ2-1; no clear D. The CDR3 is 17 residues long. Trimming removed 2 bases at V and 4 bases at J, with 18 bases between. Germline V gene data show CDR1 as ENHRY and CDR2 as SYGVKD. CDR3 sequence: CAISEPLNSGVYNEQFF. CDR3 coding DNA: TGTGCCATCAGTGAGCCGTTAAATAGTGGGGTTTACAATGAGCAGTTCTTC.

This clonotype was recorded at least ten times. This rearrangement joins TRBV29-1 to TRBJ2-3; D might be TRBD1 (6 bases). CDR1 is SQVTM, CDR2 ANQGSEA, per germline. Trimming removed 7 bases from V and 1 base from J, with 15 bases in between. The CDR3 has 14 residues. Here the CDR3 reads CSANRDRGTDTQYF. As DNA, the CDR3 is TGCAGCGCCAACAGGGATCGAGGCACAGATACGCAGTATTTT.

The sample holds many counts of this clonotype. The rearrangement joins TRBV20-1 to TRBJ1-1; 8 bases line up with TRBD1. V dropped 6 bases and J dropped 2; count of bases not matched to a gene: 5. Germline V CDR1 and CDR2: DFQATT, SNEGSKA (reference sequence). The CDR3 is 13 amino acids. CDR3 protein: CSAPGQVNTEAFF. As DNA, the CDR3 is TGCAGTGCCCCGGGACAGGTAAACACTGAAGCTTTCTTT.

This chain connects TRBV20-1 to TRBJ1-6; D is unresolved. V lost 0 bases, J lost 0 bases, and 6 bases lay in between. The V gene's germline CDR1 is DFQATT and CDR2 SNEGSKA (reference sequence). The CDR3 has 15 amino acids. This chain's CDR3 is CSAREGYSYNSPLHF. The CDR3 nucleotides are TGCAGTGCTAGAGAAGGCTACTCCTATAATTCACCCCTCCACTTT.

There are a few counts of this clonotype. This chain connects TRBV20-1 to TRBJ1-2, with a weak D call TRBD1 (5 bases). Germline values: CDR1 DFQATT, CDR2 SNEGSKA (reference sequence). V lost 5 bases and J lost 8, with 9 bases in between. The CDR3 extends over 10 amino acids. The CDR3 sequence: CSAGRDGYTF. CDR3 DNA: TGCAGTGCTGGGAGGGACGGCTACACCTTC.

The rearrangement uses TRBV2 and TRBJ2-5; D is unresolved. Per germline, CDR1 SNHLY and CDR2 FYNNEI. The germline V and J ends were trimmed by 3 bases and 1 base, with 12 bases remaining between them. The CDR3 contains 15 residues. The CDR3: CASSDLVQFQETQYF. The CDR3 DNA is TGTGCCAGCAGTGATTTAGTACAATTCCAAGAGACCCAGTACTTC.

For this clonotype: Given a much more abundant clone one base away, this may be a read error. V gene TRBV29-1 combines with J gene TRBJ1-5; D remains ambiguous. CDR1 and CDR2 (germline): SQVTM, ANQGSEA. Deletions cut 4 bases from V and 3 bases from J, with 10 bases between. The CDR3 contains 13 residues. The CDR3 DNA reads TGCAGCGTTGCCAGGAGTATCAATCAGCCCCAGCATTTT. This gives the protein CSVARSINQPQHF. The whole variable domain, remainder taken from reference TRBV29-1 and TRBJ1-5, is SAVISQKPSRDICQRGTSLTIQCQVDSQVTMMFWYRQQPGQSLTLIATANQGSEATYESGFVIDKFPISRPNLTFSTLTVSNMSPEDSSIYLCSVARSINQPQHFGDGTRLSIL.

This clonotype was seen a few times. The chain carries TRBV6-5 and TRBJ1-1; unclear D gene. The germline gives CDR1 MNHEY, CDR2 SVGAGI. This CDR3 contains 17 residues. V was trimmed by 4 bases and J by 0 bases, leaving 18 bases between them. The CDR3 protein is CASSSTFSMLMNTEAFF. In DNA form, the CDR3 reads TGTGCCAGCAGTTCCACGTTTTCGATGCTGATGAACACTGAAGCTTTCTTT.

CDR3 protein: CASSEQGPGELFF. The CDR3 coding sequence is TGTGCCAGCAGCGAACAGGGCCCCGGGGAGCTGTTTTTT. The chain couples TRBV7-9 to TRBJ2-2; possibly TRBD1 for D (6 bases). CDR1 is SEHNR and CDR2 is FQNEAQ in the germline V gene (reference sequence). The V end lost 5 bases, the J end lost 6 bases, and 10 bases lay between the germline ends. This CDR3 region has 13 residues.

Only a few counts were recorded for this clonotype. The rearrangement uses TRBV20-1 and TRBJ2-7, with D tentatively TRBD2 (5 bases). Germline CDR1 is DFQATT and CDR2 is SNEGSKA (reference sequence). The CDR3 extends over 14 amino acids. The ends were cut back, 3 bases at V and 0 bases at J, with 12 bases in the middle. Written as DNA, the CDR3 is TGCAGTGCTAGTCGGAGGATACACTCCTACGAGCAGTACTTC. It is translated as CSASRRIHSYEQYF.